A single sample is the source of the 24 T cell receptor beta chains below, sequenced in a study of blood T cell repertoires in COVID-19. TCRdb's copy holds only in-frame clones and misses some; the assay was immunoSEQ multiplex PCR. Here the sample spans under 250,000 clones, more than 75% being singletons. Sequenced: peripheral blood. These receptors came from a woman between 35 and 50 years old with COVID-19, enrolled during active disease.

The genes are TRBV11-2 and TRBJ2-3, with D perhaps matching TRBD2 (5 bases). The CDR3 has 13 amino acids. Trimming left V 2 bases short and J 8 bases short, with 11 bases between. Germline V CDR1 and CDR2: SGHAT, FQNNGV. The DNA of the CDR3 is TGTGCCAGCAGCTTACTTTCTGAGGGTACGCAGTATTTT. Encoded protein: CASSLLSEGTQYF.

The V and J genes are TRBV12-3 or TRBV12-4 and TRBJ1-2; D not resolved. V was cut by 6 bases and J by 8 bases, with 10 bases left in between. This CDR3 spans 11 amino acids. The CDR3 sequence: CASREAAGYTF. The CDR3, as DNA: TGTGCCAGCAGGGAGGCGGCGGGCTACACCTTC.

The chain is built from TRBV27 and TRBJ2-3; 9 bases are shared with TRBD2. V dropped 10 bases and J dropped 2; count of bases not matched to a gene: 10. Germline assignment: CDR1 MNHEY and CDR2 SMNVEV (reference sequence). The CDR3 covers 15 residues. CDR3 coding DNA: TGTGCCACCACGAGCGGGGGGACCTACACAGATACGCAGTATTTT. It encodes CATTSGGTYTDTQYF.

DNA for the CDR3: TGTGCCAGCAGTAAAACAGGGTCCACTGAAGCTTTCTTT. Its protein product is CASSKTGSTEAFF. J is TRBJ1-1 and V is TRBV6-5; D is perhaps TRBD1 (6 bases). V was trimmed by 5 bases and J by 4 bases, leaving 11 bases between them. Germline V lookup: CDR1 MNHEY, CDR2 SVGAGI. The length of the CDR3 is 13 residues.

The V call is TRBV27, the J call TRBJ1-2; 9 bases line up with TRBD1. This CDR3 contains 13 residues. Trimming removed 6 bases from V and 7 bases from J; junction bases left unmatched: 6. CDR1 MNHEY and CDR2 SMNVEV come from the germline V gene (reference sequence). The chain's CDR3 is CASRATGGGGYTF. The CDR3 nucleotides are TGTGCCAGCAGGGCGACAGGGGGGGGTGGCTACACCTTC.

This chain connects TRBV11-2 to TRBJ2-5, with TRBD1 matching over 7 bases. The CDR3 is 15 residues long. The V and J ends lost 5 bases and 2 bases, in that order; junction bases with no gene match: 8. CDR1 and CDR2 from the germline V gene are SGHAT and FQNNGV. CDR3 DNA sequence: TGTGCCAGCAGCACCGACCCGACAGGGCAAGAGACCCAGTACTTC. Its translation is CASSTDPTGQETQYF.

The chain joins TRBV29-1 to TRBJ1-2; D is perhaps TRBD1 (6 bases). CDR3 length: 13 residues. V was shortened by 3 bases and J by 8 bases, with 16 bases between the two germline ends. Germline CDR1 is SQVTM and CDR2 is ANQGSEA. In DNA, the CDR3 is TGCAGCGTTGACAATAGGGGGGGTGAAGGCTACACCTTC. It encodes CSVDNRGGEGYTF.

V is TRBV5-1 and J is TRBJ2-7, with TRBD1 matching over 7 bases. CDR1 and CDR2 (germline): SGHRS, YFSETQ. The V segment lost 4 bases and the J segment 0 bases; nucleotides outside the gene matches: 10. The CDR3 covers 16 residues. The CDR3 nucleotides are TGCGCCAGCAGCCCGAACCCGACAGGGTACTCCTACGAGCAGTACTTC. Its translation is CASSPNPTGYSYEQYF.

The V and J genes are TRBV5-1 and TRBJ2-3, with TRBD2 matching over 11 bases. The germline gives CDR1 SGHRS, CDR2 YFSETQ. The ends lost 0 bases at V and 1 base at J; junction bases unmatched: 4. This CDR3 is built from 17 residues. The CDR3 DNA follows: TGCGCCAGCAGCTTGGTCACGACTAGCGGGGGCACAGATACGCAGTATTTT. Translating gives CASSLVTTSGGTDTQYF.

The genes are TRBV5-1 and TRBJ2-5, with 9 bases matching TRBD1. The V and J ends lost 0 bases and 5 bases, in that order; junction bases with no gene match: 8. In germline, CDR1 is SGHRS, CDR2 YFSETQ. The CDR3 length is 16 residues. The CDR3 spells CASSLVGTGSSETQYF. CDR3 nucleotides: TGCGCCAGCAGCTTGGTTGGGACAGGGTCATCGGAGACCCAGTACTTC.

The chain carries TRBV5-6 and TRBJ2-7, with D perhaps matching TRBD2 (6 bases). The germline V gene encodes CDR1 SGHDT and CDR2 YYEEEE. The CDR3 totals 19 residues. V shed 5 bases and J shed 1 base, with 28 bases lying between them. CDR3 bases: TGTGCCAGCAGTTCTAGGAGGGAGTGGGGCAGGGTGGATTCCTACGAGCAGTACTTC. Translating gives CASSSRREWGRVDSYEQYF.

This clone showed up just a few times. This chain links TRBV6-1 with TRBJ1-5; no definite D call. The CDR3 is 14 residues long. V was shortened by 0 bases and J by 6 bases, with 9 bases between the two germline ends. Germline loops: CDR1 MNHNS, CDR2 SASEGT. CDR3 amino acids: CASSEAGSGQPQHF. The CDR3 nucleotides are TGTGCCAGCAGTGAAGCAGGGAGCGGTCAGCCCCAGCATTTT.

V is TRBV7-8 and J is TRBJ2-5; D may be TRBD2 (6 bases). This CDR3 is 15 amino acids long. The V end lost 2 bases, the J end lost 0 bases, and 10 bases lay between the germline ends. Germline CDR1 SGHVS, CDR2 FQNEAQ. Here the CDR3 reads CASSLRPGDQETQYF. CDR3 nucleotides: TGTGCCAGCAGCTTAAGGCCGGGGGACCAAGAGACCCAGTACTTC. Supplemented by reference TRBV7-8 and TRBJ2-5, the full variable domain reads GAGVSQSPRYKVAKRGQDVALRCDPISGHVSLFWYQQALGQGPEFLTYFQNEAQLDKSGLPSDRFFAERPEGSVSTLKIQRTQQEDSAVYLCASSLRPGDQETQYFGPGTRLLVL.

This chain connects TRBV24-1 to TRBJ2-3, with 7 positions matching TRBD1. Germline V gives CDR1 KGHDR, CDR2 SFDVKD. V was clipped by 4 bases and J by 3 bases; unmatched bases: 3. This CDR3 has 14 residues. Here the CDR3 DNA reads TGTGCCACCAGTGAGGGACAGCTTACAGATACGCAGTATTTT. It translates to CATSEGQLTDTQYF.

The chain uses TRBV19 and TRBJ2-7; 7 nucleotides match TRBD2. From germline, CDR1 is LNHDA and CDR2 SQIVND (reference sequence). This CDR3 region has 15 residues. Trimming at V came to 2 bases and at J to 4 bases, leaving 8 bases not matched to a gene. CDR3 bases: TGTGCCAGTAGTATAATACTAGCGAATGGGTACGAGCAGTACTTC. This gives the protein CASSIILANGYEQYF.

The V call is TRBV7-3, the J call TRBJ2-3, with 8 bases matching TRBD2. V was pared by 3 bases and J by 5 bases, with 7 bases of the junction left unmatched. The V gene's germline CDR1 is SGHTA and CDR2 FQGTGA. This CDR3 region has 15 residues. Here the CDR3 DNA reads TGTGCCAGCAGCTTTGGCGGGGGGTGGAAAGATACGCAGTATTTT. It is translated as CASSFGGGWKDTQYF.

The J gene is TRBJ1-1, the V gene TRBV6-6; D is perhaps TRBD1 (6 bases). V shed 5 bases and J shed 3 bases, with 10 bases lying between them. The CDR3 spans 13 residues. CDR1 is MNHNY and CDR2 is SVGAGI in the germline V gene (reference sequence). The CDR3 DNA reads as TGTGCCAGCAGTAAGACAGGATACACTGAAGCTTTCTTT. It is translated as CASSKTGYTEAFF.

The chain's CDR3 is CASSIAGQGPYEQYF. CDR3 bases: TGTGCCAGTAGTATTGCGGGACAGGGACCCTACGAGCAGTACTTC. This chain uses TRBV19 with TRBJ2-7; 9 bases line up with TRBD1. The CDR3 runs to 15 residues. Germline CDR1 and CDR2: LNHDA and SQIVND (reference sequence). With V trimmed by 3 bases and J by 2 bases, 5 bases remained unmatched.

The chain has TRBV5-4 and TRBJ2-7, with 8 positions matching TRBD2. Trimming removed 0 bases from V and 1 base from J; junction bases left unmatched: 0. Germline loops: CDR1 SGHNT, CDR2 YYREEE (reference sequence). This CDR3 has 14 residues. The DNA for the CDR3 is TGTGCCAGCAGCTTGGGCGGGGGGTCCTACGAGCAGTACTTC. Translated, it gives CASSLGGGSYEQYF.

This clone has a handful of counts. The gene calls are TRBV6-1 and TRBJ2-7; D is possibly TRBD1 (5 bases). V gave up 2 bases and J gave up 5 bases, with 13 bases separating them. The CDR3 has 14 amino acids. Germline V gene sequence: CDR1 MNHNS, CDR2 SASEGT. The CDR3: CASSEIGQQDEQYF. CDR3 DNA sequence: TGTGCCAGCAGTGAAATTGGACAACAGGACGAGCAGTACTTC.

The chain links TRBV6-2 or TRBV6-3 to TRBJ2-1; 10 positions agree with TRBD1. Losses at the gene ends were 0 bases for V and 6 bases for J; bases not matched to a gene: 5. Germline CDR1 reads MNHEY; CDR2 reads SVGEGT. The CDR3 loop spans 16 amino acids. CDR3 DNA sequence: TGTGCCAGCAGTTACTCGACAGGGGGCGCAGGCAATGAGCAGTTCTTC. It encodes CASSYSTGGAGNEQFF.

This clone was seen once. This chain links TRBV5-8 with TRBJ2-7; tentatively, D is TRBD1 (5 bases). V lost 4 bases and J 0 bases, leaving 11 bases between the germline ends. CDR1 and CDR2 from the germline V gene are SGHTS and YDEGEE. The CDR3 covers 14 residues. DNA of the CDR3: TGTGCCAGCAGCGCCGACAGCCACTCCTACGAGCAGTACTTC. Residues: CASSADSHSYEQYF.

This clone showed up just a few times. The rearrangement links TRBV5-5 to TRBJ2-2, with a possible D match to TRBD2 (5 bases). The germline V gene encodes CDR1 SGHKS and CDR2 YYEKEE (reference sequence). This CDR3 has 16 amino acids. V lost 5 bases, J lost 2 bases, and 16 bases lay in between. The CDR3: CASSPLAGTNTGELFF. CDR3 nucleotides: TGTGCCAGCAGTCCCTTGGCGGGCACCAACACCGGGGAGCTGTTTTTT.

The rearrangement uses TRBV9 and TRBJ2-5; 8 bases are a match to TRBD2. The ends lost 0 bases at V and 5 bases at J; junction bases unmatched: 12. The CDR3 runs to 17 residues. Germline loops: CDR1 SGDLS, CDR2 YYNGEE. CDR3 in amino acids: CASSVVAAGVVGETQYF. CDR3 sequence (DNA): TGTGCCAGCAGCGTAGTGGCAGCGGGGGTAGTCGGTGAGACCCAGTACTTC.